This T cell receptor beta chain was recorded in a study of control samples from healthy donors and cancer patients. The CDR3 has 13 residues. The J segment lost 6 bases and the V segment lost 6 bases, leaving 8 bases of the junction unmatched. CDR1 is MNHEY, CDR2 SVGAGI, per germline. The method was immunoSEQ multiplex PCR; TCRdb's version includes in-frame clones alone and lacks a portion of them. The data show approximately 150,000 clones, approximately 94% seen once. This TCR was sampled from a man aged 35 to 55 in good health. The sequencing sample was made of blood. The chain employs TRBV6-5 and TRBJ2-7; 7 bases align to TRBD1. CDR3 protein: CASRSSTGVEQYF. CDR3 coding DNA: TGTGCCAGCAGATCTTCTACAGGGGTCGAGCAGTACTTC.